The subject of this entry is one T cell receptor (beta chain). There is no known antigen for this receptor. Base qualities are missing; no much larger clone stands one base away. These data belong to a study of regulatory T cells in long-lasting Graves disease (dated by TCRdb to the early 2020s). Study-level background: In the newly diagnosed Graves' disease group, patients had been taking antithyroid drugs for less than 3 months. A total of about 35 samples underwent TCR sequencing: some 13 from persistent and roughly 20 from newly diagnosed Graves' disease patients. Persistent Graves' disease patients were compared with newly diagnosed Graves' disease patients by peripheral blood TCR sequencing and RNA sequencing. The study took place in China and was registered as a clinical trial. The study at large found these results: A larger number of public clonotypes was shared among persistent patients (under 3,000) than among newly diagnosed patients (about 990). Compared with newly diagnosed patients, patients with persistent Graves' disease had lower TCR Shannon entropy and fewer highly expanded clones, which suggests clonal expansion. The authors acknowledged the small sample size as a limitation that may reduce accuracy. Sequencing and analysis were limited to the TCR beta chain. Peripheral blood alone was examined, since thyroid tissue, which constituted the primary lesion, could not be accessed.

The library was prepared using multiplex PCR. Sequencing instrument: Illumina HiSeq 4000. iRepertoire HTBI primers and Arm-PCR amplification of CDR3 regions were used to construct TCR beta libraries. Before sequencing, the PCR products went through gel purification. The paper's processing steps were these. Gene usage analysis of CDR3 amino acid clonotypes relied on the approximately 68 TRBV and around 14 TRBJ segments identified across samples. Filtered high-quality paired reads were merged into contigs using COPE and FqMerger. BLAST was used to align contigs to IMGT TRBV, TRBD and TRBJ reference genes, with CDR3 defined following IMGT. Any clonotype with a frequency above 0.1% was classified as a highly expanded clone. Shannon entropy was used to measure repertoire diversity, and the Gini coefficient was used to measure V-J evenness. Clonotypes shared by more than one individual were considered public. Clones were called with MiXCR by TCRdb after fastp trimmed the public reads at Q25, and only in-frame beta chains were retained. Rows with one shared CDR3 protein collapse into an entry with the most common genes and DNA. These V and J calls are TCRdb output, not the study's own analysis. This sample has 440,000 or so distinct CDR3 sequences in its table, and about 16% of those were observed once. Clones ranked in the top ten supply approximately 16% of the sample.

In light of the paper, this sample's time point label describes: newly diagnosed GD, antithyroid drugs for less than 3 months. For both TCR sequencing and RNA sequencing, RNA was extracted from PBMCs in TRIzol. The diagnosis of Graves' disease was made according to American Thyroid Association guidelines. The patients came from an endocrinology department in Xi'an, China. Each patient gave 8.5 to 9.5 milliliters of peripheral blood, collected in an EDTA anticoagulant tube. PBMCs were isolated by Ficoll Paque Plus density gradient separation without further T cell sorting. An Agilent 2100 Bioanalyzer and agarose gel were used to assess RNA quality, and a NanoDrop 2000 was used to measure RNA concentration. Separately, the same data were catalogued under a study of T cells in Graves' hyperthyroidism and ophthalmopathy. The second publication reports: Stable Graves' hyperthyroidism was defined as no progression to ophthalmopathy during 18 months of follow-up. Hyperthyroidism patients were newly diagnosed, with disease duration under 2 months, and aged 18 to 65 years. Patients with uncontrolled infections, other autoimmune diseases, pregnancy or lactation were excluded. Diagnoses relied on clinical symptoms, serum thyroxine and TRAb, thyroid ultrasound and orbital computed tomography. The first round of RT-PCR for the TCR CDR3 was performed with the HTBI primer set and the Qiagen OneStep RT-PCR kit. Most expanded thyroid clonotypes (frequency above 0.001) were also found in blood, which suggests that blood repertoires may mirror thyroid immune responses. A 13 V-J signature model separated ophthalmopathy from stable hyperthyroidism, with nearly 90% sensitivity and 81.08% specificity in cross-validation and 80%/75% in testing. In validation, the model predicted progression to ophthalmopathy with roughly 70% sensitivity and about 72% specificity, a median of 6.5 months before onset. To identify distinguishing TCR V-J signatures, a discovery cohort of around 98 patients was used, comprising fewer than 45 with Graves' ophthalmopathy and about 59 with stable Graves' hyperthyroidism. An independent validation cohort of some 18 hyperthyroidism patients and roughly 16 patients who later progressed to ophthalmopathy tested prospective prediction of ophthalmopathy. The 90 to 100 discovery patients were randomly split 7:3 into training and test sets. In addition, the study compared T-cell repertoires in thyroid tissue and in blood from 6 or 7 Graves' hyperthyroidism patients. Following sampling, methimazole starting at 30 mg daily was given to hyperthyroidism patients, and high-dose intravenous methylprednisolone was given to ophthalmopathy patients. A second multiplex PCR round built the libraries, followed by size selection and purification. Libraries were sequenced paired-end with 100 bp reads on an Illumina HiSeq2000. Raw data were processed with SOAPnuke, discarding reads with adapters, uncalled bases, mean Phred below 15, or no exact constant-primer or identifier match. High-quality paired reads were merged using COPE v1.2.5, and each unique nucleotide sequence was defined as a clonotype. MiTCR v1.1 was used to align clonotypes to the IMGT TRBV, TRBD and TRBJ reference segments. Only V-J combinations with frequency above 0.0001, covering roughly 99% of repertoires, were analysed. A TCS score was defined as the ratio of F50 (clonal expansion) to E x V (chaos), with BLOSUM62-based TCRdist applied between CDR3 peptides within each V-J. Welch's t-statistics and random forest reduced fewer than 550 V-J features to 13, which were used in a naive Bayes classifier (R e1071). Sample size was not statistically predetermined, and blinding of investigators to group allocation was not performed. According to the paper, TCR Vbeta CDR3 sequencing was carried out on 135 peripheral blood samples, which came from more than 40 ophthalmopathy, fewer than 80 hyperthyroidism and approximately 17 progressor patients.

Sequencing used peripheral blood mononuclear cells (PBMCs), obtained at new diagnosis, from a patient treated with antithyroid drugs. The receptor's source is a young woman with Graves disease. Donor details come from another sample of the same person, matched by shared clones.

The DNA sequence is given as TGTGCCAGCAGCAACCGGGACTTGATAAACAATGAGCAGTTCTTC. Translated, it gives CASSNRDLINNEQFF. The chain joins TRBV28 to TRBJ2-1; TRBD2 is a possible D gene, resting on 6 matching bases. Trimming at the junction amounts to 6 bases on V and 5 bases on J, and the germline ends lie 17 bases apart. As encoded in the germline V gene, CDR1 is MDHEN while CDR2 is SYDVKM. Spanning cysteine to phenylalanine, the CDR3 consists of 15 amino acids. The CDR3 DNA has 45 bases and is translated from base 1.